This T cell receptor (beta chain) emerged from a study of blood T cell repertoires in COVID-19. On the study more broadly: COVID-19 samples collected from the United States, Italy and Spain covered acute and convalescent phases. T cells, B-cell-depleted T cells, or PBMCs supplied cDNA or gDNA.

Original methodology: Quantification of nucleated cells was approximated via reference gene primer amplification. The repertoire was sequenced with immunoSEQ multiplex PCR; TCRdb's copy has only in-frame clones and lacks some. V, J and clone size reflect that table, while D and trimming were determined from the DNA. The sample records approximately 190,000 clones, around 90% being singletons. The TCR originated in a man aged 45 to 65 with acute or convalescent COVID-19. Sequenced: peripheral blood.

CDR3: CAIGRGPGAGELFF. The CDR3 region has the DNA TGTGCCATCGGTAGAGGCCCAGGGGCCGGGGAGCTGTTTTTT. V and J are TRBV10-3 and TRBJ2-2, with a possible D match to TRBD1 (6 bases). Germline values: CDR1 ENHRY, CDR2 SYGVKD. The CDR3 runs to 14 residues. V was cut by 8 bases and J by 6 bases, with 16 bases left in between.